This T cell receptor beta chain was sequenced in a study of blood T cells in healthy people across ages. Study observations and caveats: Getting older went along with TCR beta diversity per million T cells dropping roughly linearly.

A second PCR of roughly 7 to 11 cycles used a sample-barcoded 5' primer and a J-beta primer mix. TCRdb reprocessed the 5' RACE reads via MiXCR and lists one record per CDR3 protein. The sample records 700,000 to 950,000 distinct CDR3 sequences, roughly 64% being singletons. In regard to this clonotype: No antigen is known for it.

V was cut by 3 bases and J by 6 bases, with 12 bases left in between. CDR3 length equals 14 residues. Input material: blood. The gene calls are TRBV12-3 or TRBV12-4 and TRBJ2-4; a possible D gene is TRBD1 (6 bases). The sequence derives from a young man in good health. The CDR3 sequence: CASSFDGQRNIQYF. The CDR3 DNA follows: TGTGCCAGCAGTTTTGATGGACAGAGAAACATTCAGTACTTC.